The next 19 T cell receptor beta chains were all read from a single sample in a study of T cell repertoires in cytomegalovirus infection. MiXCR, run by TCRdb on the reads, gives a single entry per CDR3 protein. This sample has about half a million distinct CDR3 sequences, with roughly a third found just once. The antigens for these receptors are not known. The sample in question was cultured PBMCs, obtained from culture after CMV antigen stimulation. The origin of the receptors is a human donor in good health (CMV status not recorded). Some clones in this sample may be carry-over from other donors' samples.

J is TRBJ1-6 and V is TRBV19; 8 bases match TRBD1. Trimming removed 4 bases from V and 5 bases from J; junction bases left unmatched: 10. Germline V gene lookup returns CDR1 LNHDA and CDR2 SQIVND (reference sequence). This CDR3 is 17 amino acids long. For the CDR3, the DNA is TGTGCCAGTAGTACGACTCCAGGACAGGGTGATAATTCACCCCTCCACTTT. It codes for CASSTTPGQGDNSPLHF.

Only a few counts were recorded for this clonotype. The V call is TRBV20-1, the J call TRBJ2-1; TRBD2 matches 11 bases. Germline CDR1 and CDR2: DFQATT and SNEGSKA (reference sequence). The CDR3 length is 19 residues. The V segment lost 0 bases and the J segment 0 bases; nucleotides outside the gene matches: 10. The CDR3 protein is CSARDEASGRTSSYNEQFF. DNA for the CDR3: TGCAGTGCTAGAGACGAGGCTAGCGGGAGGACGAGCTCCTACAATGAGCAGTTCTTC.

J is TRBJ2-2 and V is TRBV24-1, with D possibly being TRBD2 (6 bases). V was shortened by 3 bases and J by 6 bases, with 13 bases between the two germline ends. Germline V lookup: CDR1 KGHDR, CDR2 SFDVKD. The CDR3 totals 15 residues. CDR3 DNA sequence: TGTGCCACCAGTGATCCGACTAGTCCGGCCGGGGAGCTGTTTTTT. Protein: CATSDPTSPAGELFF.

This clonotype was picked up a small number of times. The chain uses TRBV19 and TRBJ1-4, with unresolved D. This CDR3 is built from 14 residues. The V end was cut by 6 bases, the J end by 1 base, with 9 bases between. The germline V gene has CDR1 LNHDA and CDR2 SQIVND (reference sequence). This CDR3 reads CASRQLETNEKLFF. CDR3 in DNA: TGTGCCAGTAGGCAACTTGAAACTAATGAAAAACTGTTTTTT.

This chain connects TRBV20-1 to TRBJ1-4; D is possibly TRBD1 (6 bases). V was clipped by 7 bases and J by 8 bases, with 14 bases between them. Germline lookup yields CDR1 DFQATT and CDR2 SNEGSKA (reference sequence). CDR3 length: 12 amino acids. CDR3 amino acids: CSVPGVAEKLFF. In DNA, the CDR3 is TGCAGTGTTCCAGGGGTGGCAGAAAAACTGTTTTTT.

The CDR3 DNA follows: TGTGCCAGCAGTTTAGATGCCCAGAGGACAGATACGCAGTATTTT. Protein: CASSLDAQRTDTQYF. The chain has TRBV27 and TRBJ2-3; no clear D gene. This CDR3 comprises 15 residues. Germline CDR1 is MNHEY and CDR2 is SMNVEV (reference sequence). V was shortened by 2 bases and J by 3 bases, with 12 bases between the two germline ends.

The chain employs TRBV3-1 and TRBJ1-1; 8 positions agree with TRBD1. Germline V lookup: CDR1 LGHDT, CDR2 YNNKEL (reference sequence). The CDR3 has 19 amino acids. V was clipped by 1 base and J by 0 bases; unmatched bases: 13. The CDR3 protein is CASSQASGGAGLMNTEAFF. The CDR3 nucleotides are TGTGCCAGCAGCCAAGCCTCAGGGGGCGCAGGGTTGATGAACACTGAAGCTTTCTTT.

The CDR3 protein is CASSLATGYTEAFF. CDR3 in DNA: TGTGCCAGCAGCTTAGCGACAGGATACACTGAAGCTTTCTTT. J is TRBJ1-1 and V is TRBV7-9, with D perhaps TRBD1 (6 bases). Trimming shortened V by 0 bases and J by 3 bases, and 8 bases separated the two germline ends. Germline V gene lookup returns CDR1 SEHNR and CDR2 FQNEAQ (reference sequence). The length of the CDR3 is 14 residues.

The chain has TRBV7-9 and TRBJ2-1, with D possibly matching TRBD2 (7 bases). This CDR3 has 17 amino acids. V was clipped by 1 base and J by 5 bases, with 18 bases between them. The germline CDR1 and CDR2 sequences are SEHNR and FQNEAQ (reference sequence). Here the CDR3 DNA reads TGTGCCAGCAGCTTAGGCGGGGTTCGGGGGGCGAACAATGAGCAGTTCTTC. Translation: CASSLGGVRGANNEQFF.

The chain has TRBV7-9 and TRBJ1-2, with D possibly TRBD1 on 5 matching bases. V was shortened by 5 bases and J by 7 bases, with 17 bases between the two germline ends. CDR3 length: 14 residues. Looked up from germline, CDR1 is SEHNR and CDR2 is FQNEAQ (reference sequence). The CDR3 sequence: CASSRGSGGRGYTF. In nucleotides, the CDR3 is TGTGCCAGCAGCCGGGGCTCGGGCGGGCGTGGCTACACCTTC.

The sample holds a few counts of this clonotype. Here the CDR3 DNA reads TGTGCCAGCAGCGCGAGACAGCCACTTCAAAACATTCAGTACTTC. It yields the protein CASSARQPLQNIQYF. The chain employs TRBV7-2 and TRBJ2-4; possible D gene TRBD1, 5 bases. Germline V gene data show CDR1 as SGHTA and CDR2 as FQGNSA. Deletions cut 5 bases from V and 5 bases from J, with 16 bases between. The CDR3 totals 15 residues.

V and J are TRBV7-4 and TRBJ1-1, with unresolved D. The germline V and J ends were trimmed by 2 bases and 0 bases, with 7 bases remaining between them. The CDR3 sequence is 14 residues long. Germline CDR1 and CDR2: SGHVT and SQSDAQ. CDR3 nucleotide sequence: TGTGCCAGCAGCTTACCGACACTGAACACTGAAGCTTTCTTT. Translating it yields CASSLPTLNTEAFF.

About this clonotype: Since a much larger clone is just one base distant, this may be a read error. The genes are TRBV7-2 and TRBJ2-3, with TRBD1 matching over 8 bases. Germline CDR1 SGHTA, CDR2 FQGNSA. Trimming at V came to 6 bases and at J to 1 base, leaving 12 bases not matched to a gene. The CDR3 extends over 17 amino acids. CDR3 nucleotides: TGTGCCAGCAGAACCCGGGCAGGGGGCGAAGGCACAGATACGCAGTATTTT. Its translation is CASRTRAGGEGTDTQYF. Using reference TRBV7-2 and TRBJ2-3 for the parts outside the CDR3, the full variable domain is GAGVSQSPSNKVTEKGKDVELRCDPISGHTALYWYRQSLGQGLEFLIYFQGNSAPDKSGLPSDRFSAERTGGSVSTLTIQRTQQEDSAVYLCASRTRAGGEGTDTQYFGPGTRLTVL.

This chain joins TRBV13 and TRBJ1-3, with 11 bases identical to TRBD1. The V gene's germline CDR1 is PRHDT and CDR2 FYEKMQ (reference sequence). The CDR3 sequence is 15 residues long. Trimming at V came to 3 bases and at J to 6 bases, leaving 4 bases not matched to a gene. CDR3: CASSFGTGGPNTIYF. In DNA form, the CDR3 reads TGTGCCAGCAGCTTCGGGACAGGGGGTCCAAACACCATATATTTT.

This clonotype was seen at least ten times. The rearrangement uses TRBV4-3 and TRBJ2-1; D is undetermined. Germline CDR1 LGHNA, CDR2 YSLEER. CDR3 length: 13 amino acids. V was clipped by 0 bases and J by 15 bases, with 15 bases between them. The CDR3 coding sequence is TGCGCCAGCAGCCAAGAGGGTAGGGCCCGGAGGTTCTTC. Translated: CASSQEGRARRFF.

This rearrangement joins TRBV6-8 to TRBJ1-1; D not resolved. Trimming took 2 bases from V and 7 from J, leaving 5 bases between them. The germline gives CDR1 MNHGY, CDR2 SAAAGT. The CDR3 runs to 11 residues. CDR3 amino acids: CASSYGFEAFF. Here the CDR3 DNA reads TGTGCCAGCAGTTACGGATTTGAAGCTTTCTTT.

The V and J genes are TRBV4-3 and TRBJ2-2; weak D call: TRBD2 (5 bases). The germline CDR1 and CDR2 sequences are LGHNA and YSLEER. Deletions cut 1 base from V and 4 bases from J, with 10 bases between. This CDR3 has 15 amino acids. CDR3 sequence: CASSQGVRGTGELFF. CDR3 in DNA: TGCGCCAGCAGCCAAGGGGTCCGGGGCACCGGGGAGCTGTTTTTT.

This clonotype was detected only a few times. The chain joins TRBV11-2 to TRBJ2-1, with D perhaps being TRBD1 or TRBD2 (6 bases each). Germline CDR1 SGHAT, CDR2 FQNNGV. The CDR3 runs to 15 residues. Trimming shortened V by 4 bases and J by 2 bases, and 12 bases separated the two germline ends. The CDR3 DNA reads TGTGCCAGCAGCTGGCAGGGGAGGACCTACAATGAGCAGTTCTTC. Translating it yields CASSWQGRTYNEQFF. Full variable domain (missing parts from reference TRBV11-2 and TRBJ2-1): EAGVAQSPRYKIIEKRQSVAFWCNPISGHATLYWYQQILGQGPKLLIQFQNNGVVDDSQLPKDRFSAERLKGVDSTLKIQPAKLEDSAVYLCASSWQGRTYNEQFFGPGTRLTVL.

The J gene is TRBJ2-1, the V gene TRBV7-2, with TRBD2 matching 11 bases. CDR1 is SGHTA and CDR2 is FQGNSA in the germline V gene. This CDR3 comprises 16 residues. V shed 5 bases and J 4 bases; nucleotides not matched to a gene: 7. CDR3 nucleotide sequence: TGTGCCAGCAGCACTACTAGCGGGGGCGGTTACAATGAGCAGTTCTTC. It is translated as CASSTTSGGGYNEQFF.